This entry describes one T cell receptor beta chain. Its antigen remains undetermined. No base-level quality is on record; no much larger clone is a single base apart. To prepare the library, 5' RACE was applied. Sequencing relied on an Illumina HiSeq 2500. A second PCR of roughly 7 to 11 cycles was performed with a sample-barcoded 5' primer and a J-beta primer mix. A unique molecular identifier was introduced onto each TCR beta cDNA molecule by a template-switch 5' adaptor carrying 12 random nucleotides. Each sample yielded at least 2.5 million CDR3-containing paired-end reads. The Mint cDNA synthesis kit, primed by a TRBC-specific oligonucleotide, was used to synthesize first-strand cDNA from all RNA. Following uracil-DNA glycosylase treatment, all cDNA underwent a first 18-cycle PCR with the universal primers M1SS and BC2_uni_R. The original pipeline was this. For normalization, 1 million high-quality reads, each with a distinct molecular identifier, were randomly selected from each sample. Reads sharing molecular identifiers were discarded rather than binned into consensus sequences. MiTCR, with a Q25 quality threshold and the strictest error-elimination algorithm, was used for CDR3 identification, clonotype clustering and error correction. A nonparametric unseen species model using Euler transformation provided a lower-bound estimate of total TCR beta diversity. The public reads were run again by TCRdb, first through fastp at Q25 and then through MiXCR, and only productive beta chains were kept. One record per CDR3 amino acid sequence lists the most common genes and DNA. The V and J calls and clone size are TCRdb's, not the authors'. The sample table lists around 1,000,000 distinct CDR3 sequences, under 30% of them with a count of one. The biggest ten clones account for 0.75% of the sample.

These data are taken from a study of blood T cells in healthy people across ages (dated by TCRdb to about 2015). As for the study more broadly: Template switching captured roughly one uniquely barcoded TCR beta cDNA molecule per two T cells in model experiments. Using deep sequencing normalized with unique cDNA molecular identifiers, the study measured how TCR beta repertoire diversity changes with age. The donors were split into four age groups: young (average around 15 years), middle-aged (roughly 42), aged (over 55) and long-lived (over 80). Using the same blood draw, the study looked at two additional independent replicas of 1 million unique cDNA reads for two donors, one aged 18 to 30 and the other aged 80 or older.

According to the germline V gene, CDR1 reads MDHEN and CDR2 reads SYDVKM. Trimming removed 5 bases from V and 5 bases from J; the gene matches leave 18 bases unexplained. Taken from cysteine to phenylalanine, the CDR3 has 19 residues. The retained sequence is limited to the CDR3, 57 bases, with the frame set at the first base. The donors were 40 or so Caucasian individuals from Russia, aged roughly 6 to 95 years, who were systemically healthy. Each donor gave about 9.8 milliliters of peripheral blood, drawn into EDTA-treated Vacutainer tubes. Ficoll-Paque density-gradient centrifugation was used to isolate PBMCs, with at least 7 million per sample. Total RNA, at least 6 micrograms per sample, was extracted from PBMCs with Trizol reagent. For every donor, flow cytometry on a PBMC aliquot measured the percentage of naive CD45RAhigh/CD27high T cells. Results the study describes overall, beyond this receptor: Donor CMV infection status was unknown, potentially confounding age-related changes in expanded clonotypes. Estimates of total diversity based on one million sequenced T cells were regarded as lower bounds and as underestimates. Compared with the aged group, the long-lived group had more naive CD4+ T cells, fewer expanded clones and increased TCR diversity, suggesting age selection. Observed TCR beta diversity per million T cells fell roughly linearly with age, and a significant reduction was already apparent by age roughly 40. The percentage of naive T cells measured by flow cytometry correlated strongly with observed TCR beta diversity. Since profiling was done on bulk unsorted PBMCs, naive and antigen-experienced compartments could not be conclusively compared.

The data also belong to a second study, concerning T cells of mothers and their children. As described in the second report: Nine systemically healthy Caucasian individuals served as donors, namely three mothers together with their six children. cDNA synthesis consumed the entire amount of extracted RNA, loaded at approximately 1.5 ug RNA in each 15 ul reaction. In the second PCR, the M1S primer added sample barcodes and 2-4 random nucleotides. More than 8 million TCR beta CDR3 reads were obtained from each mother, and several million reads were obtained from each child. Thymic selection shapes the output of TCR recombination in a similar way in related and unrelated pairs, and inherited differences have a minor effect. Normalized repertoire overlap was always slightly but never significantly higher in related than unrelated mother-child pairs. No persistent microchimeric T cell clones were found, with a detection sensitivity of approximately 100 clones per million clonotypes. In the study, deep NGS was used to compare the TCR beta repertoires of mothers and children, and features distinguishing related mother-child pairs from unrelated individuals were sought. On average, the children were roughly 11 +/- 4 years old, while the mothers were roughly 40 +/- 4 years old. After adapter ligation with NEBNext reagents, the libraries were sequenced on Illumina HiSeq 2000 with 100+100 nt paired-end reads. To prevent cross-contamination, the mother and child libraries were prepared a month apart and were sequenced in separate runs. For each donor, somewhere between roughly 500,000 and 2,300,000 distinct TCR beta clonotypes were identified. Naive TCR beta clonotypes were estimated from low-frequency clonotypes matched to each donor's FACS-determined naive share, without sorting.

The sequenced material came from blood. This TCR came from a girl aged 2 to 10 in good health. The sequence joins TRBV28 to TRBJ2-3, with 11 bases matching TRBD1. The CDR3 amino acid sequence is: CASSAIQKLGQGEGDTQYF. The nucleotide sequence is given as TGTGCCAGCAGTGCAATACAAAAACTGGGACAGGGGGAAGGAGATACGCAGTATTTT.